Below are 8 T cell receptor beta chains sequenced from a single sample in a study of blood T cell repertoires in COVID-19. TCRdb's table, derived via immunoSEQ multiplex PCR, lists solely in-frame clones and lacks some. The sample has about 370,000 clones, about 87% seen once. Sequencing was done on a sample of peripheral blood. These receptors were collected from a woman aged 30 to 39 with COVID-19, enrolled during active disease.

The chain links TRBV2 to TRBJ2-7, with 7 bases matching TRBD1. V was pared by 6 bases and J by 4 bases, with 9 bases of the junction left unmatched. The CDR3 contains 14 residues. CDR1 and CDR2 from the germline V gene are SNHLY and FYNNEI. The CDR3 spells CASRGGRGMYEQYF. DNA for the CDR3: TGTGCCAGCAGGGGCGGCAGGGGGATGTACGAGCAGTACTTC. The full variable domain, its missing parts supplied by reference TRBV2 and TRBJ2-7, is EPEVTQTPSHQVTQMGQEVILRCVPISNHLYFYWYRQILGQKVEFLVSFYNNEISEKSEIFDDQFSVERPDGSNFTLKIRSTKLEDSAMYFCASRGGRGMYEQYFGPGTRLTVT.

The V call is TRBV5-5, the J call TRBJ2-7; 9 bases agree with TRBD1. The CDR3 runs 15 residues. From germline, CDR1 is SGHKS and CDR2 YYEKEE (reference sequence). The V gene end was trimmed by 5 bases and the J gene end by 5 bases; junction bases not matched to a gene: 11. The CDR3 here is CASSFPGQGADEQYF. The CDR3 DNA follows: TGTGCCAGCAGTTTTCCGGGACAGGGAGCTGACGAGCAGTACTTC. The full variable domain, completed using reference TRBV5-5 and TRBJ2-7, is DAGVTQSPTHLIKTRGQQVTLRCSPISGHKSVSWYQQVLGQGPQFIFQYYEKEERGRGNFPDRFSARQFPNYSSELNVNALLLGDSALYLCASSFPGQGADEQYFGPGTRLTVT.

The gene calls are TRBV19 and TRBJ2-7; 13 bases agree with TRBD2. V gave up 5 bases and J gave up 3 bases; unmatched junction bases: 4. Germline values: CDR1 LNHDA, CDR2 SQIVND (reference sequence). The CDR3 totals 15 residues. The DNA for the CDR3 is TGTGCCAGTAGTGCCCGACTAGCGGGAGGCTACGAGCAGTACTTC. This codes for CASSARLAGGYEQYF.

The J gene is TRBJ2-7, the V gene TRBV5-1, with TRBD2 as a possible D gene (6 bases). Trimming removed 3 bases from V and 6 bases from J, with 16 bases in between. In germline, CDR1 is SGHRS, CDR2 YFSETQ. The CDR3 is 14 residues long. The CDR3 here is CASSSGTPVGEQYF. The CDR3, as DNA: TGCGCCAGCAGCTCCGGGACTCCCGTTGGCGAGCAGTACTTC.

This chain uses TRBV19 with TRBJ2-1; 8 bases map to TRBD2. Per germline, CDR1 LNHDA and CDR2 SQIVND (reference sequence). Trimming took 3 bases from V and 7 from J; bases not matched to a gene: 5. CDR3 length equals 14 residues. CDR3 loop: CASSIIAGGNEQFF. In nucleotides, the CDR3 is TGTGCCAGTAGTATTATCGCGGGAGGTAATGAGCAGTTCTTC.

The chain is built from TRBV24-1 and TRBJ2-5, with 12 bases that match TRBD2. Germline V lookup: CDR1 KGHDR, CDR2 SFDVKD. J gave up 2 bases and V 4 bases, and 4 bases lay outside the gene matches. The CDR3 loop spans 16 amino acids. DNA for the CDR3: TGTGCCACCAGTGAAGGACTAGCGGGATCACAAGAGACCCAGTACTTC. This translates into CATSEGLAGSQETQYF.

The CDR3 DNA follows: TGTGCCTGGGGACAGGGGAACACTGAAGCTTTCTTT. Translating gives CAWGQGNTEAFF. V is TRBV30 and J is TRBJ1-1; 8 nucleotides line up with TRBD1. Trimming took 5 bases from V and 1 from J; bases not matched to a gene: 0. There are 12 residues in the CDR3. CDR1 and CDR2 from the germline V gene are GTSNPN and SVGIG (reference sequence).

V is TRBV5-4 and J is TRBJ2-3, with a tentative D call TRBD2 (5 bases). V was shortened by 4 bases and J by 0 bases, with 12 bases between the two germline ends. The CDR3 is 15 amino acids. Germline lookup yields CDR1 SGHNT and CDR2 YYREEE (reference sequence). The CDR3 region has the DNA TGTGCCAGCAGCCGACGGGGTCCAAGCACAGATACGCAGTATTTT. Encoded protein: CASSRRGPSTDTQYF.